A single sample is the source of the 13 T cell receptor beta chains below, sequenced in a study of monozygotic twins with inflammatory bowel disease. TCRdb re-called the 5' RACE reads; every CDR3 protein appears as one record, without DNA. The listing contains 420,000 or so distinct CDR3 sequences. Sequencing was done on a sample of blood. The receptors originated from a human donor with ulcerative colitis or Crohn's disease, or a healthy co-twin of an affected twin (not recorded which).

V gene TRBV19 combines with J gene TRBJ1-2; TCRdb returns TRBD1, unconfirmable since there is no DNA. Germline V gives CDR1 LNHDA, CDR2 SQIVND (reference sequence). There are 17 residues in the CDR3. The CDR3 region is CASSITTGVLVDYGYTF.

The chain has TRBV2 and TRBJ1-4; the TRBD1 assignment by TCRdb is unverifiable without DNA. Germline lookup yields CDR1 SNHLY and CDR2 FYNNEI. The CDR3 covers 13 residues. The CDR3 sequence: CASSAPPQEKLFF. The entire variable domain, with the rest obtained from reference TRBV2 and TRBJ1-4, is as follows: EPEVTQTPSHQVTQMGQEVILRCVPISNHLYFYWYRQILGQKVEFLVSFYNNEISEKSEIFDDQFSVERPDGSNFTLKIRSTKLEDSAMYFCASSAPPQEKLFFGSGTQLSVL.

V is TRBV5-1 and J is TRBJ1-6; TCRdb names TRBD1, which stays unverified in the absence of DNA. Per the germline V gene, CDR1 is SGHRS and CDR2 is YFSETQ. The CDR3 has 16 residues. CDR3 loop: CASSFVPPGPNSPLHF.

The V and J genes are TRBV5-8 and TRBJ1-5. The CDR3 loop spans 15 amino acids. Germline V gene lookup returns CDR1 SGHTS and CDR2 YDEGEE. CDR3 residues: CASNHKVSSNQPQHF.

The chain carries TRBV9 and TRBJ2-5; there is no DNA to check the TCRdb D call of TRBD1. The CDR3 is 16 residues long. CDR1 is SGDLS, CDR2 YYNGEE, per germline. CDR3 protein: CASSARDRPYQETQYF.

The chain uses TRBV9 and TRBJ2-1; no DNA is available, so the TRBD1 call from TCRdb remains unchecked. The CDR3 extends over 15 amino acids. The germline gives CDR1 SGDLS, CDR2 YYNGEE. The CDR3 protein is CASSISPTAYNEQFF.

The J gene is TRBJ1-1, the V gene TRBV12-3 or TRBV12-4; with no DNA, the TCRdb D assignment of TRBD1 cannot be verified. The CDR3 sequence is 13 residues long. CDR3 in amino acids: CASSIRGSAEAFF.

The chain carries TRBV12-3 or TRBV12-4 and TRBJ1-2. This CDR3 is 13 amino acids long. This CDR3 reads CASSLAGSAGYTF.

The CDR3 loop reads CASSLVVSDPSGELFF. The chain uses TRBV28 and TRBJ2-2; no DNA is available, so the TRBD2 call from TCRdb remains unchecked. CDR3 size: 16 residues. The germline V gene has CDR1 MDHEN and CDR2 SYDVKM.

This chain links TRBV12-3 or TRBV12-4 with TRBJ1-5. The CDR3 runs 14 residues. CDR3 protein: CASSLSRVNQPQHF.

CDR3 sequence: CASSPAGTRVYNEQFF. This chain uses TRBV18 with TRBJ2-1; TCRdb's D gene call, TRBD2, goes unchecked for lack of DNA. This CDR3 is 16 amino acids long. Per the germline V gene, CDR1 is KGHSH and CDR2 is LQKENI.

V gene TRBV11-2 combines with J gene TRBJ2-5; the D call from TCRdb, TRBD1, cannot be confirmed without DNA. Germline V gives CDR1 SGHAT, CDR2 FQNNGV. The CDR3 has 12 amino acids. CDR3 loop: CASRPGGTPQYF.

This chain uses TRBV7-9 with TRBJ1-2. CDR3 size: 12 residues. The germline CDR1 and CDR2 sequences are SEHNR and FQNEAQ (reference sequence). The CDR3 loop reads CAGQGGVNGYTF.